The sequence of this T cell receptor (beta chain) was determined in a study of CD8 T cells in ankylosing spondylitis. Study conclusions and caveats: Some motif variants were previously reported in reactive arthritis synovial fluid and blood. A motif in TCR beta, a set of 8 or 9 highly homologous variants, appeared characteristic of ankylosing spondylitis blood.

This clonotype was found a few times. What it binds is not known. CDR1 and CDR2 from the germline V gene are SNHLY and FYNNEI. The CDR3 is 14 amino acids. The V and J ends lost 7 bases and 0 bases respectively, with 13 bases between them. TCRdb re-analysed the 5' RACE reads in MiXCR, keeping a single row per CDR3 protein. The sample includes around 390,000 distinct CDR3 sequences, 20% to 25% of them seen just once. The sample taken for sequencing was blood, either unsorted or a sorted T cell fraction (not recorded which). The gene calls are TRBV2 and TRBJ2-7; the D gene is possibly TRBD1 (6 bases). The TCR was taken from a male donor with ankylosing spondylitis. CDR3 DNA sequence: TGTGCCAGCACCGAAGACAGGCCCTCCTACGAGCAGTACTTC. Amino acids: CASTEDRPSYEQYF.